These T cell receptor beta chains were read from a single sample in a study of blood T cell repertoires in COVID-19. The table came from immunoSEQ multiplex PCR; TCRdb's copy has only in-frame clones and leaves some out. In the table there are around 220,000 clones, around 90% of which are singletons. The source material was peripheral blood. The receptors stem from a young man with active or convalescent COVID-19. The CDR3 runs from the conserved cysteine through the conserved F or W. The order of the fields is CDR3 DNA, CDR3 protein, V gene, J gene, D gene, clone size. A D gene is named only where the DNA matches it firmly. A row's size may be missing; if present it is once, few, many or a size class.

CDR3nt: TGTGCCAGCAGCCAAGATCCGACTGTAAGTGGAAACACCATATATTTT
CDR3aa: CASSQDPTVSGNTIYF
v_gene: TRBV3-1/TRBV3-2
j_gene: TRBJ1-3
d_gene: .
abundance: .

CDR3nt: TGTGCCAGCAGGGGACTAGCGGGAGTGGGCCCCAAGTTCAATGAGCAGTTCTTC
CDR3aa: CASRGLAGVGPKFNEQFF
v_gene: TRBV11-2
j_gene: TRBJ2-1
d_gene: TRBD2
abundance: .

CDR3nt: TGTGCCAGCACCGAGCGGCAGCGCACTGAAGCTTTCTTT
CDR3aa: CASTERQRTEAFF
v_gene: TRBV2
j_gene: TRBJ1-1
d_gene: .
abundance: .

CDR3nt: TGTGCCAGTAGCGACAGGGAGAATTCACCCCTCCACTTT
CDR3aa: CASSDRENSPLHF
v_gene: TRBV19
j_gene: TRBJ1-6
d_gene: TRBD1
abundance: .

CDR3nt: TGTGCCAGCAGCCTTCGGACTAGCGGGAAAGAGACCCAGTACTTC
CDR3aa: CASSLRTSGKETQYF
v_gene: TRBV7-2
j_gene: TRBJ2-5
d_gene: TRBD2
abundance: once

CDR3nt: TGTGCCAGCAGCCAGGACAGCTTGAACACTGAAGCTTTCTTT
CDR3aa: CASSQDSLNTEAFF
v_gene: TRBV14
j_gene: TRBJ1-1
d_gene: .
abundance: .

CDR3nt: TGTGCCAGCAGTGAAACTAGCTCCAAGCAGTACTTC
CDR3aa: CASSETSSKQYF
v_gene: TRBV6-1
j_gene: TRBJ2-7
d_gene: .
abundance: once

CDR3nt: TGTGCCAGCAGTTCGGACAGGGTGAATTCACCCCTCCACTTT
CDR3aa: CASSSDRVNSPLHF
v_gene: TRBV28
j_gene: TRBJ1-6
d_gene: TRBD1
abundance: .

CDR3nt: TGCGCCAGCAGCCAAAAAGCGGGAACGGGGGCCGGGGAGCTGTTTTTT
CDR3aa: CASSQKAGTGAGELFF
v_gene: TRBV4-3
j_gene: TRBJ2-2
d_gene: TRBD2
abundance: .

CDR3nt: TGTGCCAGCAGCTCCCCCCTGGGGCCCCCCACAAATGAGCAGTTCTTC
CDR3aa: CASSSPLGPPTNEQFF
v_gene: TRBV11-2
j_gene: TRBJ2-1
d_gene: .
abundance: .

CDR3nt: TGTGCCACCAGCAGAGGACAGAGCACAGATACGCAGTATTTT
CDR3aa: CATSRGQSTDTQYF
v_gene: TRBV15
j_gene: TRBJ2-3
d_gene: .
abundance: .

CDR3nt: TGCGCCAGCAGCCAAGATTGGGCAGGGTTATATCAGCCCCAGCATTTT
CDR3aa: CASSQDWAGLYQPQHF
v_gene: TRBV4-3
j_gene: TRBJ1-5
d_gene: .
abundance: .

CDR3nt: TGTGCCAGCAGCTTGGGACAGGGGTTTACCGGGGAGCTGTTTTTT
CDR3aa: CASSLGQGFTGELFF
v_gene: TRBV5-4
j_gene: TRBJ2-2
d_gene: TRBD1
abundance: few

CDR3nt: TGTGCCAGCAGCACCCACTTGGTCTACGGGGAGCAGTACTTC
CDR3aa: CASSTHLVYGEQYF
v_gene: TRBV7-9
j_gene: TRBJ2-7
d_gene: .
abundance: few

CDR3nt: TGTGCCAGTAGTATTCTCCCTAGCGGGAGTCGAAGTTTATCGTACACCGGGGAGCTGTTTTTT
CDR3aa: CASSILPSGSRSLSYTGELFF
v_gene: TRBV19
j_gene: TRBJ2-2
d_gene: TRBD2
abundance: once

CDR3nt: TGTGCCAGCAGTCATTTGAACACTGAAGCTTTCTTT
CDR3aa: CASSHLNTEAFF
v_gene: TRBV3-1/TRBV3-2
j_gene: TRBJ1-1
d_gene: .
abundance: .

CDR3nt: TGTGCCAGCAGATCTAGCGCCGCAACCTACGAGCAGTACTTC
CDR3aa: CASRSSAATYEQYF
v_gene: TRBV7-9
j_gene: TRBJ2-7
d_gene: .
abundance: .

CDR3nt: TGTGCCAGCAGCCGGGACAGGGGCAATCAGCCCCAGCATTTT
CDR3aa: CASSRDRGNQPQHF
v_gene: TRBV6-2/TRBV6-3
j_gene: TRBJ1-5
d_gene: TRBD1
abundance: .

CDR3nt: TGTGCCACCAGTGTGACTAGGATTCCAACAAGTGAGCAGTTCTTC
CDR3aa: CATSVTRIPTSEQFF
v_gene: TRBV24-1
j_gene: TRBJ2-1
d_gene: .
abundance: .

CDR3nt: TGTGCCAGCAGCATAGAGGGACTAGCGGCAGAGACCCAGTACTTC
CDR3aa: CASSIEGLAAETQYF
v_gene: TRBV7-2
j_gene: TRBJ2-5
d_gene: TRBD2
abundance: .

CDR3nt: TGTGCCAGCAGCGTCGGACAGGGATACAATGAGCAGTTCTTC
CDR3aa: CASSVGQGYNEQFF
v_gene: TRBV9
j_gene: TRBJ2-1
d_gene: TRBD1
abundance: .

CDR3nt: TGTGCCAGCACTAGGGCGGACCAAGAGACCCAGTACTTC
CDR3aa: CASTRADQETQYF
v_gene: TRBV19
j_gene: TRBJ2-5
d_gene: .
abundance: .

CDR3nt: TGTGCCTGGAGTGTTGGGCAGTTAAATGAAAAACTGTTTTTT
CDR3aa: CAWSVGQLNEKLFF
v_gene: TRBV30
j_gene: TRBJ1-4
d_gene: .
abundance: .

CDR3nt: TGTGCCACCAGTGATACGACAGGGTCGAGGACCGGGGAGCTGTTTTTT
CDR3aa: CATSDTTGSRTGELFF
v_gene: TRBV24-1
j_gene: TRBJ2-2
d_gene: TRBD1
abundance: once

CDR3nt: TGTGCCAGCAGCCAAGGGAGACTAGTCTCCTACGAGCAGTACTTC
CDR3aa: CASSQGRLVSYEQYF
v_gene: TRBV3-1/TRBV3-2
j_gene: TRBJ2-7
d_gene: .
abundance: once

CDR3nt: TGTGCCACCAGCAGGGGGACAGGGGGCTTATACAATGAGCAGTTCTTC
CDR3aa: CATSRGTGGLYNEQFF
v_gene: TRBV15
j_gene: TRBJ2-1
d_gene: TRBD1
abundance: .

CDR3nt: TGCAGCGTTCCCCAGGGGCGGGAGACCCAGTACTTC
CDR3aa: CSVPQGRETQYF
v_gene: TRBV29-1
j_gene: TRBJ2-5
d_gene: .
abundance: .

CDR3nt: TGCGCCAGCAGCTCCCAGCCCGAGACAGGGCTCGGCTACACCTTC
CDR3aa: CASSSQPETGLGYTF
v_gene: TRBV5-1
j_gene: TRBJ1-2
d_gene: TRBD1
abundance: few

CDR3nt: TGCGCCAGCAGCCAAGCGTCACTAGCGGGCAATGAGCAGTTCTTC
CDR3aa: CASSQASLAGNEQFF
v_gene: TRBV4-3
j_gene: TRBJ2-1
d_gene: TRBD2
abundance: once

CDR3nt: TGTGCCAGTAGTATGAGGGTAGGCACTGAAGCTTTCTTT
CDR3aa: CASSMRVGTEAFF
v_gene: TRBV19
j_gene: TRBJ1-1
d_gene: .
abundance: .

CDR3nt: TGTGCCAGCAGGGTCCGGACAGGGGGTGGCTATGGCTACACCTTC
CDR3aa: CASRVRTGGGYGYTF
v_gene: TRBV7-2
j_gene: TRBJ1-2
d_gene: TRBD1
abundance: .

CDR3nt: TGCGCCAGCTCCCGAGAGGGGAACACTGAAGCTTTCTTT
CDR3aa: CASSREGNTEAFF
v_gene: TRBV5-1
j_gene: TRBJ1-1
d_gene: .
abundance: .

CDR3nt: TGTGCCAGCAGCTGGGGGGGCACTGAAGCTTTCTTT
CDR3aa: CASSWGGTEAFF
v_gene: TRBV7-9
j_gene: TRBJ1-1
d_gene: .
abundance: .

CDR3nt: TGTGCCAGCAGTGAATCCGTGGGAGCGCGTGTCGACAATGAGCAGTTCTTC
CDR3aa: CASSESVGARVDNEQFF
v_gene: TRBV25-1
j_gene: TRBJ2-1
d_gene: .
abundance: .

CDR3nt: TGCGCCAGCAGTGAGCCTTTCAGGGGAGCCGGGGAGCTGTTTTTT
CDR3aa: CASSEPFRGAGELFF
v_gene: TRBV10-2
j_gene: TRBJ2-2
d_gene: .
abundance: .

CDR3nt: TGTGCCAGCAGCTCCGGTCCCTTTGGAGCTTTCTTT
CDR3aa: CASSSGPFGAFF
v_gene: TRBV6-5
j_gene: TRBJ1-1
d_gene: .
abundance: .

CDR3nt: TGTGCCAGCAGCTTACAGGTCACGAACACTGAAGCTTTCTTT
CDR3aa: CASSLQVTNTEAFF
v_gene: TRBV11-2
j_gene: TRBJ1-1
d_gene: .
abundance: .

CDR3nt: TGTGCCAGCAGTGAAAGCCATGCCCCCACAGATACGCAGTATTTT
CDR3aa: CASSESHAPTDTQYF
v_gene: TRBV6-1
j_gene: TRBJ2-3
d_gene: .
abundance: .

CDR3nt: TGTGCCATCAGTGATCGCGGGAGGGTCAGAGATGAGCAGTTCTTC
CDR3aa: CAISDRGRVRDEQFF
v_gene: TRBV10-3
j_gene: TRBJ2-1
d_gene: TRBD2
abundance: .

CDR3nt: TGTGCCATCAGTGAGTCGTCCTCTACTAGCGGGAGTGGCGAGCAGTACTTC
CDR3aa: CAISESSSTSGSGEQYF
v_gene: TRBV10-3
j_gene: TRBJ2-7
d_gene: TRBD2
abundance: .

CDR3nt: TGTGCCAGCAGTTTAGAAATCGGAGCCGAGCAGTACTTC
CDR3aa: CASSLEIGAEQYF
v_gene: TRBV27
j_gene: TRBJ2-7
d_gene: .
abundance: .

CDR3nt: TGTGCCAGCAGCCTGGGACTAGACACCGGGGAGCTGTTTTTT
CDR3aa: CASSLGLDTGELFF
v_gene: TRBV6-5
j_gene: TRBJ2-2
d_gene: TRBD2
abundance: few

CDR3nt: TGCGCCAGCAATGTAAGCGGGAGGGCCAGGGCCAAAAACATTCAGTACTTC
CDR3aa: CASNVSGRARAKNIQYF
v_gene: TRBV10-1
j_gene: TRBJ2-4
d_gene: TRBD2
abundance: .

CDR3nt: TGTGCCAGCAGCATACTGCTTGGACTCTCCTACGAGCAGTACTTC
CDR3aa: CASSILLGLSYEQYF
v_gene: TRBV28
j_gene: TRBJ2-7
d_gene: .
abundance: .

CDR3nt: TGCGCCAGCTTCGAGACAGGGTGGGTGGAGACCCAGTACTTC
CDR3aa: CASFETGWVETQYF
v_gene: TRBV5-1
j_gene: TRBJ2-5
d_gene: TRBD1
abundance: .

CDR3nt: TGTGCCAGCAGCTTTGGCGGGGGAAGGAACAATGAGCAGTTCTTC
CDR3aa: CASSFGGGRNNEQFF
v_gene: TRBV5-4
j_gene: TRBJ2-1
d_gene: TRBD2
abundance: .

CDR3nt: TGTGCCAGCAGCCAAGATAGCGGGTTGAGCAATCAGCCCCAGCATTTT
CDR3aa: CASSQDSGLSNQPQHF
v_gene: TRBV3-1/TRBV3-2
j_gene: TRBJ1-5
d_gene: .
abundance: .

CDR3nt: TGTGCCAGCAGTTTGGGCTTCACCGGGGAGCTGTTTTTT
CDR3aa: CASSLGFTGELFF
v_gene: TRBV27
j_gene: TRBJ2-2
d_gene: .
abundance: .

CDR3nt: TGTGCCAGCTCACCACCGACAGGGATCAACACTGAAGCTTTCTTT
CDR3aa: CASSPPTGINTEAFF
v_gene: TRBV18
j_gene: TRBJ1-1
d_gene: TRBD1
abundance: .

CDR3nt: TGTGCCAGTAGTATCCCACTGATCTCTGGAAACACCATATATTTT
CDR3aa: CASSIPLISGNTIYF
v_gene: TRBV19
j_gene: TRBJ1-3
d_gene: .
abundance: .

CDR3nt: TGTGCCCTAAAGGTGGCGGGAGGGGGAAATGAGCAGTTCTTC
CDR3aa: CALKVAGGGNEQFF
v_gene: TRBV30
j_gene: TRBJ2-1
d_gene: TRBD2
abundance: .

CDR3nt: TGTGCCAGCAGTATAAATAAATACCAGGGGTCCTACACCTTC
CDR3aa: CASSINKYQGSYTF
v_gene: TRBV28
j_gene: TRBJ1-2
d_gene: .
abundance: .

CDR3nt: TGTGCCACCAGTGCGGACAGCAGCAATCAGCCCCAGCATTTT
CDR3aa: CATSADSSNQPQHF
v_gene: TRBV24-1
j_gene: TRBJ1-5
d_gene: .
abundance: .

CDR3nt: TGTGCCAGCAGCTCTTCCTACGAGCAGTACTTC
CDR3aa: CASSSSYEQYF
v_gene: TRBV5-4
j_gene: TRBJ2-7
d_gene: .
abundance: .

CDR3nt: TGTGCCAGCAGACCCCCGACAGAATATTCACCCCTCCACTTT
CDR3aa: CASRPPTEYSPLHF
v_gene: TRBV25-1
j_gene: TRBJ1-6
d_gene: .
abundance: few

CDR3nt: TGTGCCAGCAGCTTAGGCGGGGCTATTGGGAACACTGAAGCTTTCTTT
CDR3aa: CASSLGGAIGNTEAFF
v_gene: TRBV11-2
j_gene: TRBJ1-1
d_gene: .
abundance: .

CDR3nt: TGTGCCAGCAGTTTAACATATCCGGTCAGGGAAGTATCCTTC
CDR3aa: CASSLTYPVREVSF
v_gene: TRBV27
j_gene: TRBJ2-7
d_gene: .
abundance: .